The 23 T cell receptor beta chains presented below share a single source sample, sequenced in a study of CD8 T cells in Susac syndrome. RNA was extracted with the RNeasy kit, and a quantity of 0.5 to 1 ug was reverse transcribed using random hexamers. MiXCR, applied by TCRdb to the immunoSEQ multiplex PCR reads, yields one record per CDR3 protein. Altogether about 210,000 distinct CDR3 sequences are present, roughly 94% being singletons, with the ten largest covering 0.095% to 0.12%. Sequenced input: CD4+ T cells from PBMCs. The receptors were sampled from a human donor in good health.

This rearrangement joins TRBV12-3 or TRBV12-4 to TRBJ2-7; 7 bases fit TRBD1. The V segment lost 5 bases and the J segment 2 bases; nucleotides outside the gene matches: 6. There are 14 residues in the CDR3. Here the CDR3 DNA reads TGTGCCAGCAGTGCAACAGGGGACACCTACGAGCAGTACGTC. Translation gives CASSATGDTYEQYV.

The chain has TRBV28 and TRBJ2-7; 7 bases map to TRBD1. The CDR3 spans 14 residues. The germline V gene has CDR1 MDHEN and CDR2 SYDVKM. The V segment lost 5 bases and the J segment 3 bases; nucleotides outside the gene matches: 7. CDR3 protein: CASSPGDRDYEQYV. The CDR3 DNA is TGTGCCAGCAGTCCAGGGGACAGAGACTACGAGCAGTACGTC.

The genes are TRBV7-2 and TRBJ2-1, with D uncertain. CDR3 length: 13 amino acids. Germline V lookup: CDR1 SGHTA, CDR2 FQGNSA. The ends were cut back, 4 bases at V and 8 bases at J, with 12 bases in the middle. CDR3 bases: TGTGCCAGCAGCTCCATGGGTGGGTATGAGCAGTTCTTC. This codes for CASSSMGGYEQFF. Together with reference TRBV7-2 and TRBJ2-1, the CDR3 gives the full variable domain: GAGVSQSPSNKVTEKGKDVELRCDPISGHTALYWYRQSLGQGLEFLIYFQGNSAPDKSGLPSDRFSAERTGGSVSTLTIQRTQQEDSAVYLCASSSMGGYEQFFGPGTRLTVL.

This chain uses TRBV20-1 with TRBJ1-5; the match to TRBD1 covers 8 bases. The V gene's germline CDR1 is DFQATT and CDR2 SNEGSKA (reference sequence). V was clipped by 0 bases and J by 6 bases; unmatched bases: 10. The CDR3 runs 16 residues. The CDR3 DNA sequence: TGCAGTGCTAGAGACGGCTCGGGCAGGGGGCGTCAGCCCCAGCATTTT. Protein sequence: CSARDGSGRGRQPQHF.

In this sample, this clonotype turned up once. This CDR3 reads CASSQSGTGLDEQFF. The DNA for the CDR3 is TGTGCCAGCAGCCAATCCGGGACAGGGTTGGATGAGCAGTTCTTC. This chain joins TRBV3-1 and TRBJ2-1, with 9 bases that match TRBD1. Germline V CDR1 and CDR2: LGHDT, YNNKEL (reference sequence). CDR3 length equals 15 residues. The ends lost 2 bases at V and 8 bases at J; junction bases unmatched: 7.

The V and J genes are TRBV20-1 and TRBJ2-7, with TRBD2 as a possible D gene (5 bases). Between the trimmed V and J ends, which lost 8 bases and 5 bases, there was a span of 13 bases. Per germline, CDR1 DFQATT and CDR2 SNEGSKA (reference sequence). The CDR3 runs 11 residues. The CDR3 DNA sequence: TGCAGTATCTGGAGGCGAGACGAGCAGTACGTC. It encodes CSIWRRDEQYV.

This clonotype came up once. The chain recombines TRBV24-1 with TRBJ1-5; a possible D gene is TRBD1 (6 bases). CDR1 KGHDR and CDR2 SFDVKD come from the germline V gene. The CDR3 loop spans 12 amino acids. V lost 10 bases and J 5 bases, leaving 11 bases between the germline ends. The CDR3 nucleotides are TGTGCCACGGGACAACCTGATCAGCCCCAGCATTTT. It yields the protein CATGQPDQPQHF.

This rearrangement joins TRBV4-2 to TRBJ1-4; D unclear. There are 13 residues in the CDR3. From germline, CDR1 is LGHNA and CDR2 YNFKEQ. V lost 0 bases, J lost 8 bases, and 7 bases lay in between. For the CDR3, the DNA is TGTGCCAGCAGCCAAGATACTCCGGAAAAACTGTTTTTT. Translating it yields CASSQDTPEKLFF.

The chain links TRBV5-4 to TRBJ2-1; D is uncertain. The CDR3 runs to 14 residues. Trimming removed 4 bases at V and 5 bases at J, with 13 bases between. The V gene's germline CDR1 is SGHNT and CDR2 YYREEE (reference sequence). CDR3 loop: CASSRDLGHNEQFF. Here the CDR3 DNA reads TGTGCCAGCAGCAGAGATTTGGGCCACAATGAGCAGTTCTTC.

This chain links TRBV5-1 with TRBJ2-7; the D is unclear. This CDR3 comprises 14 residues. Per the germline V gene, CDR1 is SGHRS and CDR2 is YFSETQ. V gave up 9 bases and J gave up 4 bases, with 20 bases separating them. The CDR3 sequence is CATSGKGRQYEQYF. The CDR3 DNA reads TGCGCCACCTCCGGTAAAGGCAGACAATACGAGCAGTACTTC.

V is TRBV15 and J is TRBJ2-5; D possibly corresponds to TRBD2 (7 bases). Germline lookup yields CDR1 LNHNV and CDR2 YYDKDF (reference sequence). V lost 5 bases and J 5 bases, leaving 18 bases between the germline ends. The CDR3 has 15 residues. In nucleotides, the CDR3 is TGTGCCACCAGCGCCCTGGGGGGGCTGGGTGAGACCCAGTACTTC. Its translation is CATSALGGLGETQYF.

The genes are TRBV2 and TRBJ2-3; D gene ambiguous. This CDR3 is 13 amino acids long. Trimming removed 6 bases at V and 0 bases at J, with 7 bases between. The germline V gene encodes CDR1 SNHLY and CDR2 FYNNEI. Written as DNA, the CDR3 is TGTGCCAGCAGGCCCACGAGCACAGATACGCAGTATTTT. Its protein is CASRPTSTDTQYF.

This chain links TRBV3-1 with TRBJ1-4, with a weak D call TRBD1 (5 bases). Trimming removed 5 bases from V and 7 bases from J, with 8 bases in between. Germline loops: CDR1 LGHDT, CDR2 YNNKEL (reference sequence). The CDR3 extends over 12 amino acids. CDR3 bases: TGTGCCAGCAGCGACAGCGGTGAAAAACTGTTTTTT. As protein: CASSDSGEKLFF.

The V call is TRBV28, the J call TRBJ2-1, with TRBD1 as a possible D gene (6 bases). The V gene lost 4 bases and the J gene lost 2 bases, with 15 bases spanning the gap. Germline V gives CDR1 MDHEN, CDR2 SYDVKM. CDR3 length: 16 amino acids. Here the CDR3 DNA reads TGTGCCAGCAGTTCCCCCCGACAGGCGACCTACAATGAGCAGTTCTTC. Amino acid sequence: CASSSPRQATYNEQFF.

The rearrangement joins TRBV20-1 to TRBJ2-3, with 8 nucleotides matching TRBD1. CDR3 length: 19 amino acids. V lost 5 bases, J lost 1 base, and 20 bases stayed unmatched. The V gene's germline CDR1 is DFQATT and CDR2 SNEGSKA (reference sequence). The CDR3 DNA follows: TGCAGTGCTTACCTGCTTGGGACAGGACGAGGCTTGGGCACAGATACGCAGTATTTT. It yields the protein CSAYLLGTGRGLGTDTQYF.

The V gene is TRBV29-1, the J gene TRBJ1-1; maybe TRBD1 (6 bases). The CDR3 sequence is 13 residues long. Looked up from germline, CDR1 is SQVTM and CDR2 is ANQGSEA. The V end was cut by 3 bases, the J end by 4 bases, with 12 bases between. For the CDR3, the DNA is TGCAGCGTTGATCCCGCAGGGGCCACTGAAGCTTTCTTT. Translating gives CSVDPAGATEAFF.

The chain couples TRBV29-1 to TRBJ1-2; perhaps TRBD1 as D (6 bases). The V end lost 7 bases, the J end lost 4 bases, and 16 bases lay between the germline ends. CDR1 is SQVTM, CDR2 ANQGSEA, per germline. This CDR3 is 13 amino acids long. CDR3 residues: CSADLGTSYGYTF. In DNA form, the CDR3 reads TGCAGCGCCGACCTCGGGACATCCTATGGCTACACCTTC.

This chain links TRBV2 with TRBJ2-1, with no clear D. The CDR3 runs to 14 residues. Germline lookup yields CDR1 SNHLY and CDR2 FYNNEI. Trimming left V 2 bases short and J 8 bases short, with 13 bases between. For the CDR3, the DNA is TGTGCCAGCAGTGAATTGGGCTACCCGGATGAGCAGTTCTTC. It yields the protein CASSELGYPDEQFF.

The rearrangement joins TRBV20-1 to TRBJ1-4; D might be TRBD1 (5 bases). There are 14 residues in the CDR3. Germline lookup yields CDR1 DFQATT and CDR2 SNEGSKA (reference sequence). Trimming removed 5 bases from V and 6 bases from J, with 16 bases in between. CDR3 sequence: CSAQGLLGDEKLFF. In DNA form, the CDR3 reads TGCAGTGCTCAGGGCCTCCTGGGGGATGAAAAACTGTTTTTT.

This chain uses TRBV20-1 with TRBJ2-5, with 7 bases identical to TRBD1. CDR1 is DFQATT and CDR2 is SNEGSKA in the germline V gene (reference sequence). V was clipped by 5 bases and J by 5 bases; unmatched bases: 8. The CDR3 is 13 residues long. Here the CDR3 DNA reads TGCAGTGCTGACAGGGAAGGTGGCGAGACCCAGTACTTC. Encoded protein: CSADREGGETQYF.

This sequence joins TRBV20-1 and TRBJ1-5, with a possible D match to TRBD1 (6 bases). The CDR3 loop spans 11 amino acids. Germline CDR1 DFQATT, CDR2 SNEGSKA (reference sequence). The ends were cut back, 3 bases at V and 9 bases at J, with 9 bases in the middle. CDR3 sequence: CSARAQGPQHF. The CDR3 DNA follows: TGCAGTGCTAGGGCACAGGGGCCCCAGCATTTT.

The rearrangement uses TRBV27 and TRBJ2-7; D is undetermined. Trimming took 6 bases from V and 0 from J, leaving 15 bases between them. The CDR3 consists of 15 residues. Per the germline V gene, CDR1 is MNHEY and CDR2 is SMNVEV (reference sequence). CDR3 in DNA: TGTGCCAGCAGGATAGACATCACGAACTCCTACGAGCAGTACTTC. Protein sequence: CASRIDITNSYEQYF.

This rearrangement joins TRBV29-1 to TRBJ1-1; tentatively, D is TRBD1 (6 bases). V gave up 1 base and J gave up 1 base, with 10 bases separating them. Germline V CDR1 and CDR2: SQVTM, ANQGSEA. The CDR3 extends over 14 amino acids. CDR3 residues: CSVEVWGRNTEAFF. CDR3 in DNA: TGCAGCGTTGAAGTTTGGGGGCGGAACACTGAAGCTTTCTTT.